Listed below are T cell receptor beta chains from one sample, sequenced in a study of cytomegalovirus exposure and HLA in healthy donors. Method: immunoSEQ multiplex PCR; TCRdb's copy keeps in-frame clones and lacks some. Of some 160,000 clones in the sample, 77% were seen once. The specimen was PBMCs. All receptors come from a woman aged 25-40 years in good health and CMV-seronegative. Both conserved end residues are part of each CDR3. Clone size is given for some rows only: seen once, a few or many times, or a class if the clone is expanded.

>TRBJ2-5|.|TRBV19
CASSIPTSPTQYF
>TRBJ2-7|.|TRBV6-1
CASSEGGSGRYEQYF
>TRBJ2-5|.|TRBV9
CASSVSGGADRETQYF
>TRBJ2-1|.|TRBV4-2
CASSQESRYNEQFF
>TRBJ1-2|.|TRBV2
CASSLEGGFGYGYPF
>TRBJ1-2|.|TRBV19
CASSNRDRGNYGYTF
>TRBJ2-1|.|TRBV4-3
CASSQNSGRASYNEQFF
>TRBJ2-1|.|TRBV19
CASSREKQGYNEQFF
>TRBJ2-1|.|TRBV11-3
CASSPRTSTSEQFF
>TRBJ2-1|few|TRBV5-1
CASSLGTGLYNEQFF
>TRBJ2-3|.|TRBV2
CASLELTPSTDTQYF
>TRBJ2-7|.|TRBV18
CASSLPRGQRGYEQYF
>TRBJ2-2|.|TRBV2
CASVPDRGLSGELFF
>TRBJ2-7|.|TRBV19
CASSIRQGPYEQYF
>TRBJ1-2|.|TRBV5-1
CASSLPSYGYTF
>TRBJ2-3|few|TRBV27
CASTRTSGRAGDTQYF
>TRBJ1-1|.|TRBV27
CASSLVGGSFLKAFF
>TRBJ2-3|once|TRBV7-3
CASSSLRTDTQYF
>TRBJ2-2|once|TRBV7-6
CASSPLVGGNTGELFF
>TRBJ2-3|.|TRBV27
CASSLSLGSTDTQYF
>TRBJ1-2|.|TRBV29-1
CSVGIGGSNYGYTF
>TRBJ1-3|.|TRBV5-6
CASSPPRGLGGNTIYF
>TRBJ2-7|.|TRBV11-2
CASSLPGTVSSYEQYF
>TRBJ1-2|once|TRBV21-1
CASSHHPTQGF
>TRBJ2-2|.|TRBV5-6
CASSLEAAGELFF